Listed below are T cell receptor beta chains from one sample, sequenced in a study of T cell repertoires in cytomegalovirus infection. What these receptors recognize is not known. TCRdb independently ran MiXCR on the reads; one entry per CDR3 protein. The data show around 6,000 distinct CDR3 sequences, around 49% seen once. Specimen: PBMCs, sequenced either directly or after in vitro stimulation (not recorded which). Source of these receptors: a human donor in good health (CMV status not recorded). Some clones in this sample may be carry-over from other donors' samples. The CDR3 runs from the conserved cysteine through the conserved F or W. A D gene is named only where the DNA matches it firmly. For some rows the clone size is stated as once, few or many, or as a class when expanded; others skip it.

D gene,CDR3 length,J gene,V gene,clone size,CDR3 DNA,CDR3 protein
.,13,TRBJ2-4,TRBV2,many,TGTGCCAGCAACCCTGCTAACAAAAACATTCAGTACTTC,CASNPANKNIQYF
.,17,TRBJ1-2,TRBV28,.,TGTGCCAGCAGCTTTGGTTTGGCACCCCAGTCCCACTATGGCTACACCTTC,CASSFGLAPQSHYGYTF
.,14,TRBJ2-7,TRBV7-8,few,TGTTCCATCAGCTGGGACACCCCTGGCGACTATCAGTACTTC,CSISWDTPGDYQYF
.,19,TRBJ2-1,TRBV7-2,many,TGTGCCAGCAGCTTTAAGGTTTTGGGGGGAGCGCTCTCATACAATGAGCAGTTCTTC,CASSFKVLGGALSYNEQFF
.,14,TRBJ1-2,TRBV5-6,many,TGTGCCAGCAGCTTGGTTCTCACCCGAGGGGGCTACACCTTC,CASSLVLTRGGYTF
.,14,TRBJ2-2,TRBV27,many,TGTGCCAGCGGGACTTCAGGGTTGGGCGGGGAGCTGTTTTTT,CASGTSGLGGELFF
.,17,TRBJ1-2,TRBV7-2,.,TGTGCCAGCAGTACACCCGGGACATTAAGCGTTAGATATGTCTCCCCCTTC,CASSTPGTLSVRYVSPF
TRBD2,17,TRBJ2-3,TRBV6-5,.,TGTGCCCGCAGTTACTCATCGCTAGCGGGAGATTCAGATACGCATTCTTTT,CARSYSSLAGDSDTHSF
.,12,TRBJ2-1,TRBV12-3/TRBV12-4,.,TGTGCCAGCAGTTTTAGGAGGACTGAACGGTTCTTC,CASSFRRTERFF
.,13,TRBJ1-2,TRBV28,.,TGTGCCAGCAGTTTACAGGGTATCCATGGCTACACCTTC,CASSLQGIHGYTF
TRBD1,13,TRBJ1-1,TRBV7-2,.,TGTGCCAGAAGCAGCCGGACAGGAGGACTAGCTTTCTTT,CARSSRTGGLAFF
TRBD1,15,TRBJ2-1,TRBV19,.,TGTGCCAGTAACGAGATCGGACAGGGCCTCAATGAGCAGTTCTTC,CASNEIGQGLNEQFF
.,11,TRBJ2-1,TRBV19,few,TGTGCCAGTAGTAGGAGCCATGAGCAGTTCTTC,CASSRSHEQFF
.,19,TRBJ2-5,TRBV7-2,few,TGTGCCAGCAGCTTAAGAGGAGCTAGAGTGATACCCGAAGGGGAGACCCAGTACTTC,CASSLRGARVIPEGETQYF
.,14,TRBJ1-1,TRBV6-8,.,TGTGCCAGCAGTTACCCAGAACCGAACACGGAAGCTGTCTTT,CASSYPEPNTEAVF
.,13,TRBJ2-1,TRBV7-6,.,TGTGCCAGCGGGAGGTCTAAAGGGAATGAGCAGTTCTTC,CASGRSKGNEQFF
TRBD2,16,TRBJ2-5,TRBV7-2,.,TGTGCCAGCAGCCAATTCGGGGGGGGAACTCAAGAGACCCAGTACTTC,CASSQFGGGTQETQYF
.,16,TRBJ1-2,TRBV4-1,.,TGCGCCAGCAGCCCAGCAGGGGCGAACTTTGACTATGGCTACACCTTC,CASSPAGANFDYGYTF
.,13,TRBJ2-1,TRBV7-3,.,TGTGCCAGCAGCCCCGGGCCTACCCTGGGCACGTTCTTC,CASSPGPTLGTFF
.,11,TRBJ1-2,TRBV5-6,.,TGTGCCAGCAGCTTGAACTATGGCTACACCTTC,CASSLNYGYTF
.,15,TRBJ1-2,TRBV7-2,.,TGTGCCAGCAGCTTAGCTTTTTCAGGGGATCATGGCTACACCTTC,CASSLAFSGDHGYTF
.,12,TRBJ1-1,TRBV10-3,.,TGTGCCATCAGCCCGAGGAACACTGAAGCTTTCTTT,CAISPRNTEAFF
TRBD2,14,TRBJ2-1,TRBV28,.,TGTGACAGCACCCAGACTAGCGAGAACAATGAGGAGTTCTTC,CDSTQTSENNEEFF
TRBD1,14,TRBJ2-7,TRBV7-2,.,TGTGCCAGCAGATGGGACAGCCCTGGCTTCGAGCAGTACTTC,CASRWDSPGFEQYF
TRBD1,15,TRBJ1-4,TRBV7-3,few,TGTGCCAGCAGCTTCTGGACAGGGGGCGTCGGAAAACTGTTTTTT,CASSFWTGGVGKLFF
TRBD2,19,TRBJ2-5,TRBV7-2,.,TGTGCAAGCAGCTTAAGAGGAGCTAGCGGGAGACCCGAAATGGAGACCAAGTACTTC,CASSLRGASGRPEMETKYF
.,14,TRBJ2-1,TRBV2,many,TGTGCCAGGGGAGACGAGGCTTGGGGCAATGAGCAGTTCTTC,CARGDEAWGNEQFF
.,14,TRBJ2-7,TRBV7-2,.,TGTGCCACCAGCTGTTACACCCCTGGCTACGATCAGTACTTC,CATSCYTPGYDQYF
TRBD2,16,TRBJ2-1,TRBV7-8,once,TGTGCCAGCAGGGAGGGGACTAGCGGGAGGATCAATGAGCAGTTCTTC,CASREGTSGRINEQFF
.,13,TRBJ2-1,TRBV15,few,TGTGCCACCAGCAGAGTGGGTTACAATGAGCAGTTCTTC,CATSRVGYNEQFF
.,15,TRBJ1-5,TRBV28,.,TGTGACAGCAGGCCGAAACTCTATAGCAATCAGCCCCAGAATTTT,CDSRPKLYSNQPQNF
.,14,TRBJ1-5,TRBV6-5,.,TGTGCCAGCCGCATTGGACAGAAGACTCATCCCCAGCATTTT,CASRIGQKTHPQHF
.,15,TRBJ2-1,TRBV6-4,many,TGTGCCAGCAGTGTGGGCCAGAGCTCCTACAATGAGCAGTTCTTC,CASSVGQSSYNEQFF
.,12,TRBJ2-1,TRBV28,few,TGTGCCAGCAGTTTTTACCTAGCTGATCCTTTCTTC,CASSFYLADPFF
.,14,TRBJ2-7,TRBV7-8,few,TGTGCCCTCAGCTGGGACACCCCTGGCGACGATCAGTACTTC,CALSWDTPGDDQYF
.,14,TRBJ2-7,TRBV7-8,many,TGTGCCAGCATCTGTGACACCCCTTGCGACGAGCAGTACTTC,CASICDTPCDEQYF
.,15,TRBJ2-6,TRBV7-8,few,TGTGCCAGCAGCTCCTGGTCCTCTGGGGCCAACGTCCTGACTTTC,CASSSWSSGANVLTF
.,15,TRBJ1-5,TRBV7-2,.,TGTGCCGGCAGCCCCGTGACAGCTAGCAATCAGCCCAAGCATTTT,CAGSPVTASNQPKHF
.,14,TRBJ1-1,TRBV20-1,.,TGCAGTGCTAGAGGAGGCAGGGTTGGCACTGAAGCTTTCTTT,CSARGGRVGTEAFF
.,19,TRBJ2-5,TRBV7-2,few,TGTGCCAGCAGCTTAAGAGGAGCTATCGGGAGACCCGAAGGGGAGACCACGTACTTC,CASSLRGAIGRPEGETTYF
TRBD2,14,TRBJ2-3,TRBV20-1,few,TGCAGTGCTATCCTAGCGGGATTGTCAGATACGCAGTATTTT,CSAILAGLSDTQYF
.,14,TRBJ2-7,TRBV7-3,.,TGTGCCAGCAGCTCGATGACAGGCGCCTACGAGCAGTACTTC,CASSSMTGAYEQYF
.,14,TRBJ1-4,TRBV12-3/TRBV12-4,.,TGTGCCAGCAGTTTGGGTGGGGCTGGGAAAAAACTGTTTTTT,CASSLGGAGKKLFF
.,19,TRBJ2-5,TRBV7-2,.,TGTGCCCTCAGCTTAAGAGGAGCTATCGGGAGACCCGAAGGGGAGACCCAGTACTTC,CALSLRGAIGRPEGETQYF
.,13,TRBJ2-7,TRBV10-3,.,TGTGCCACCCCTCCGGGATCTACCTACGAGCAGTACTTC,CATPPGSTYEQYF
.,12,TRBJ1-5,TRBV7-2,.,TGTGCCAGCAGCAACCCTCCGGGACTGACCTATTTT,CASSNPPGLTYF
.,14,TRBJ1-1,TRBV6-5,.,TGTGCCAGCAGTTCCGGACAGAAGAACACGGAATATTTCTTT,CASSSGQKNTEYFF
.,13,TRBJ2-7,TRBV20-1,.,TGCAGTGCTTTTCCCCCAGGGGATTACGAGCAGTACTTC,CSAFPPGDYEQYF
.,14,TRBJ2-3,TRBV7-2,.,TGTGCCATCAGCTTAACGGACCCGATAGATACGCAGTATTTT,CAISLTDPIDTQYF
TRBD2,16,TRBJ2-1,TRBV6-1,.,TGTGCCAGCACCTTCCTGACTAGCGGTGGCTACGGGGAGCAGTTCTTC,CASTFLTSGGYGEQFF
TRBD1,16,TRBJ2-5,TRBV12-3/TRBV12-4,few,TGTGCCAGCAGTTCAGCTCGGACAGGGGGTGAAGAGACCCAGTACTTC,CASSSARTGGEETQYF
TRBD1,16,TRBJ1-5,TRBV28,.,TGTGCCAGCAGTTTGTGGGACAGAAATAGCAATCAGCCCCAGCATTTT,CASSLWDRNSNQPQHF
TRBD2,15,TRBJ2-1,TRBV6-1,.,TGTGCCACCTCGAGCCTAGCGGGAGGGCTCGATGAGCAGTTCTTC,CATSSLAGGLDEQFF
.,14,TRBJ2-7,TRBV7-8,.,TGTGCCATCATCTGGTACACCCCTGGCGACGAGCAGTACTTC,CAIIWYTPGDEQYF